Below are 24 T cell receptor beta chains sequenced from a single sample in a study of OX40 agonist ivuxolimab in advanced cancers. Library method: the immunoSEQ multiplex PCR assay. The immuneACCESS repertoire file appears here via TCRdb, limited to in-frame rearrangements. These files lack a portion of the clones; in checked studies, under half of the deficit traces to unresolved V genes, and the cause of the others is not known. This sample gives tens of thousands of clones in total; about four fifths of them show up just once. The ten largest clones add up to around 5% of the sample. The sequenced sample was CD4+ or CD8+ T cells sorted from blood, obtained in a trial of the OX40 agonist ivuxolimab. The receptors come from an adult with an advanced solid tumor such as melanoma, head and neck, liver or kidney cancer.

This chain connects TRBV29-1 to TRBJ2-6, with TRBD1 matching over 9 bases. Germline V gives CDR1 SQVTM, CDR2 ANQGSEA. The CDR3 consists of 16 residues. Germline trimming cut 3 bases from V and 0 bases from J; bases unmatched to any gene: 3. In nucleotides, the CDR3 is TGCAGCGTTGAGGGACAGGGTTCCTCTGGGGCCAACGTCCTGACTTTC. Protein: CSVEGQGSSGANVLTF.

The chain is built from TRBV25-1 and TRBJ2-3; 8 positions agree with TRBD1. This CDR3 contains 15 residues. Per germline, CDR1 MGHDK and CDR2 SYGVNS. J was trimmed by 5 bases and V by 0 bases; bases with no gene match: 4. CDR3 in DNA: TGTGCCAGCAGTGAATATCAGGGGGCGATAGATACGCAGTATTTT. Its translation: CASSEYQGAIDTQYF.

The chain joins TRBV7-9 to TRBJ2-2; 7 bases agree with TRBD1. This CDR3 is built from 15 residues. Germline CDR1 reads SEHNR; CDR2 reads FQNEAQ (reference sequence). Germline trimming cut 6 bases from V and 0 bases from J; bases unmatched to any gene: 4. CDR3 residues: CASRDGQANTGELFF. Written as DNA, the CDR3 is TGTGCCAGCAGAGACGGACAGGCGAACACCGGGGAGCTGTTTTTT.

This rearrangement joins TRBV11-1 to TRBJ1-3, with D possibly matching TRBD1 (6 bases). The CDR3 spans 17 residues. Trimming left V 6 bases short and J 3 bases short, with 21 bases between. Germline V gene sequence: CDR1 SGHAT, CDR2 FQDESV (reference sequence). The CDR3 here is CASRPGPLGAYGNTIYF. The CDR3 nucleotides are TGTGCCAGCAGACCGGGCCCGTTGGGGGCTTATGGAAACACCATATATTTT.

CDR3 coding DNA: TGTGCCAGCAGCTTAGCGGGGGGAGCTGAAGCTTTCTTT. Translation: CASSLAGGAEAFF. This chain joins TRBV11-1 and TRBJ1-1, with D possibly being TRBD1 (5 bases). Deletions cut 0 bases from V and 6 bases from J, with 8 bases between. The CDR3 runs to 13 residues. The V gene's germline CDR1 is SGHAT and CDR2 FQDESV (reference sequence).

The J gene is TRBJ1-6, the V gene TRBV19, with 8 bases matching TRBD1. Germline CDR1 and CDR2: LNHDA and SQIVND (reference sequence). CDR3 length: 15 amino acids. J was trimmed by 7 bases and V by 7 bases; bases with no gene match: 9. DNA for the CDR3: TGTGCCAGTAACCCGGACAGGGTGGAGAATTCACCCCTCCACTTT. Its protein product is CASNPDRVENSPLHF.

This clone was seen only once. The chain uses TRBV30 and TRBJ2-1; TRBD2 might be the D (6 bases). CDR1 GTSNPN and CDR2 SVGIG come from the germline V gene (reference sequence). This CDR3 spans 12 amino acids. V lost 3 bases, J lost 9 bases, and 12 bases lay in between. This CDR3 is CAWSTSNGEQFF. In DNA form, the CDR3 reads TGTGCCTGGAGCACTAGCAATGGTGAGCAGTTCTTC.

The chain has TRBV11-2 and TRBJ1-3, with D perhaps matching TRBD1 (5 bases). Germline V gives CDR1 SGHAT, CDR2 FQNNGV. The length of the CDR3 is 16 residues. V shed 1 base and J shed 2 bases, with 12 bases lying between them. The CDR3 coding sequence is TGTGCCAGCAGCTTAGTAGGGGCCGCCACTGGAAACACCATATATTTT. As protein: CASSLVGAATGNTIYF.

In regard to this clone: A read error may be the cause here, since a much bigger clone is one base away. The genes are TRBV2 and TRBJ2-2; TRBD1 is a possible D gene (5 bases). The ends were cut back, 3 bases at V and 3 bases at J, with 5 bases in the middle. CDR1 and CDR2 (germline): SNHLY, FYNNEI. The CDR3 contains 13 residues. The CDR3 here is CASSDRDTGELFF. CDR3 coding DNA: TGTGCCAGCAGTGACAGGGACACCGGGGAGCTGTTTTTT. The full variable domain, its missing parts supplied by reference TRBV2 and TRBJ2-2, is EPEVTQTPSHQVTQMGQEVILRCVPISNHLYFYWYRQILGQKVEFLVSFYNNEISEKSEIFDDQFSVERPDGSNFTLKIRSTKLEDSAMYFCASSDRDTGELFFGEGSRLTVL.

This clone came up a few times. V and J are TRBV5-1 and TRBJ2-1, with a weak D call TRBD2 (5 bases). Germline CDR1 SGHRS, CDR2 YFSETQ. The CDR3 has 14 residues. The ends were cut back, 3 bases at V and 9 bases at J, with 16 bases in the middle. This chain's CDR3 is CASSSSWGAAEQFF. In nucleotides, the CDR3 is TGCGCCAGCAGCTCCTCGTGGGGAGCGGCTGAGCAGTTCTTC.

The chain carries TRBV11-2 and TRBJ1-5; D is uncertain. Per the germline V gene, CDR1 is SGHAT and CDR2 is FQNNGV. This CDR3 comprises 12 residues. The V and J ends lost 5 bases and 4 bases respectively, with 6 bases between them. CDR3 region: CASSLSNQPQHF. The CDR3 coding sequence is TGTGCCAGCAGCCTAAGTAATCAGCCCCAGCATTTT.

The chain recombines TRBV10-2 with TRBJ2-1; TRBD2 aligns across 8 bases. Germline assignment: CDR1 WSHSY and CDR2 SAAADI. This CDR3 comprises 13 residues. With V trimmed by 2 bases and J by 9 bases, 3 bases remained unmatched. This CDR3 reads CASSETGRGEQFF. The DNA for the CDR3 is TGCGCCAGCAGTGAGACCGGGAGGGGTGAGCAGTTCTTC.

The V gene is TRBV2, the J gene TRBJ2-5; 8 nucleotides align to TRBD2. The CDR3 is made up of 17 amino acids. Germline CDR1 reads SNHLY; CDR2 reads FYNNEI. V dropped 1 base and J dropped 5; count of bases not matched to a gene: 12. CDR3 nucleotides: TGTGCCAGCAGTGAAGGGGAAGGAGCGGGAGTCCGGGAGACCCAGTACTTC. Encoded protein: CASSEGEGAGVRETQYF. Full variable domain (missing parts from reference TRBV2 and TRBJ2-5): EPEVTQTPSHQVTQMGQEVILRCVPISNHLYFYWYRQILGQKVEFLVSFYNNEISEKSEIFDDQFSVERPDGSNFTLKIRSTKLEDSAMYFCASSEGEGAGVRETQYFGPGTRLLVL.

The V call is TRBV2, the J call TRBJ2-6; D possibly matches TRBD1 or TRBD2 (5 bases each). The V end lost 7 bases, the J end lost 1 base, and 17 bases lay between the germline ends. Germline V CDR1 and CDR2: SNHLY, FYNNEI. The CDR3 is 17 amino acids. For the CDR3, the DNA is TGTGCCAGCAACTCTTGGGACGTCGAGTCTGGGGCCAACGTCCTGACTTTC. Its translation is CASNSWDVESGANVLTF.

The chain uses TRBV12-5 and TRBJ1-6; 8 positions agree with TRBD1. Germline V gene lookup returns CDR1 LGHNT and CDR2 FRNRAP. V was pared by 6 bases and J by 5 bases, with 9 bases of the junction left unmatched. The CDR3 is made up of 16 amino acids. CDR3 residues: CASGVLTGGNNSPLHF. For the CDR3, the DNA is TGTGCTAGTGGAGTCTTAACAGGGGGAAATAATTCACCCCTCCACTTT.

This clone was detected a few times. This sequence joins TRBV6-1 and TRBJ1-4; TRBD1 is a possible D gene (5 bases). CDR1 is MNHNS, CDR2 SASEGT, per germline. Trimming pared 8 bases from V and 4 bases from J, leaving 14 bases between. There are 14 residues in the CDR3. The CDR3 nucleotides are TGTGCCAGCGGAGCGGGACGGGATAATGAAAAACTGTTTTTT. Protein product: CASGAGRDNEKLFF.

V usage is TRBV5-6 and J usage is TRBJ2-3, with unresolved D. The CDR3 length is 12 residues. Per the germline V gene, CDR1 is SGHDT and CDR2 is YYEEEE. The germline V and J ends were trimmed by 4 bases and 2 bases, with 5 bases remaining between them. The DNA for the CDR3 is TGTGCCAGCAGCCCCTACACAGATACGCAGTATTTT. It yields the protein CASSPYTDTQYF.

This chain joins TRBV14 and TRBJ2-7, with a tentative D call TRBD2 (6 bases). The CDR3 consists of 14 residues. Trimming pared 6 bases from V and 6 bases from J, leaving 18 bases between. The V gene's germline CDR1 is SGHDN and CDR2 FVKESK. CDR3 region: CASSSTRILGEQYF. Here the CDR3 DNA reads TGTGCCAGCAGTTCGACTAGAATCTTGGGCGAGCAGTACTTC.

The chain uses TRBV7-8 and TRBJ2-7; 8 bases map to TRBD2. Germline trimming cut 4 bases from V and 5 bases from J; bases unmatched to any gene: 7. This CDR3 spans 14 amino acids. Looked up from germline, CDR1 is SGHVS and CDR2 is FQNEAQ. The CDR3 is CASSWSGGNNEQYF. The CDR3, as DNA: TGTGCCAGCAGCTGGAGCGGGGGCAACAACGAGCAGTACTTC.

This chain uses TRBV5-1 with TRBJ1-1; maybe TRBD1 (6 bases). This CDR3 region has 15 residues. The V gene's germline CDR1 is SGHRS and CDR2 YFSETQ. V lost 0 bases, J lost 3 bases, and 12 bases lay in between. The CDR3 bases are TGCGCCAGCAGCTTGGAGCCAGGGGCGCACACTGAAGCTTTCTTT. Its translation is CASSLEPGAHTEAFF.

The V and J genes are TRBV7-9 and TRBJ1-4, with a tentative D call TRBD1 (5 bases). CDR1 is SEHNR, CDR2 FQNEAQ, per germline (reference sequence). The length of the CDR3 is 16 residues. V lost 3 bases and J lost 6, with 17 bases in between. DNA for the CDR3: TGTGCCAGCAGCTTTAGCTTTTGGCAGGGTCATGAAAAACTGTTTTTT. Translated, it gives CASSFSFWQGHEKLFF.

The chain joins TRBV5-1 to TRBJ2-5; TRBD2 is a possible D gene (5 bases). Germline assignment: CDR1 SGHRS and CDR2 YFSETQ. The CDR3 sequence is 15 residues long. Trimming pared 1 base from V and 5 bases from J, leaving 15 bases between. CDR3: CASSLTPTGGETQYF. CDR3 nucleotide sequence: TGCGCCAGCAGCTTGACCCCCACGGGCGGGGAGACCCAGTACTTC.

This chain links TRBV7-2 with TRBJ2-5; no definite D call. Germline loops: CDR1 SGHTA, CDR2 FQGNSA. CDR3 length equals 13 residues. V lost 1 base and J 1 base, leaving 4 bases between the germline ends. The CDR3: CASSLGIQETQYF. CDR3 in DNA: TGTGCCAGCAGCTTAGGGATCCAAGAGACCCAGTACTTC.

The chain is built from TRBV29-1 and TRBJ1-3; 8 bases are shared with TRBD1. The CDR3 totals 14 residues. V was clipped by 7 bases and J by 2 bases; unmatched bases: 7. Germline V lookup: CDR1 SQVTM, CDR2 ANQGSEA. CDR3 residues: CSAKPGGPGNTIYF. CDR3 coding DNA: TGCAGCGCCAAACCAGGGGGCCCTGGAAACACCATATATTTT.